This section outlines one T cell receptor (beta chain) sequence together with its context. Its antigen is currently unknown. Libraries of TCR beta came from quantitative 5'-RACE with molecular barcodes. TCRdb itself ran the 5' RACE reads through MiXCR, one entry per CDR3 protein. Among roughly 440,000 distinct CDR3 sequences listed, under 20% were seen once. Germline CDR1 is PRHDT and CDR2 is FYEKMQ (reference sequence). With 5 bases clipped from V and 5 bases from J, the junction kept 8 bases outside the gene matches. The CDR3 is made up of 15 amino acids. This sample was included in a study of CD8 T cells in ankylosing spondylitis. Points from the study as a whole: What seemed typical of ankylosing spondylitis blood was a TCR beta motif built from roughly eight highly homologous variants.

The sequence came from a male donor with ankylosing spondylitis. The sequenced sample consisted of blood, either unsorted or a sorted T cell fraction (not recorded which). The V and J genes are TRBV13 and TRBJ2-5; 10 bases line up with TRBD1. This CDR3 reads CASSRMEGQGETQYF. The DNA of the CDR3 is TGTGCCAGCAGCCGTATGGAGGGACAGGGGGAGACCCAGTACTTC.